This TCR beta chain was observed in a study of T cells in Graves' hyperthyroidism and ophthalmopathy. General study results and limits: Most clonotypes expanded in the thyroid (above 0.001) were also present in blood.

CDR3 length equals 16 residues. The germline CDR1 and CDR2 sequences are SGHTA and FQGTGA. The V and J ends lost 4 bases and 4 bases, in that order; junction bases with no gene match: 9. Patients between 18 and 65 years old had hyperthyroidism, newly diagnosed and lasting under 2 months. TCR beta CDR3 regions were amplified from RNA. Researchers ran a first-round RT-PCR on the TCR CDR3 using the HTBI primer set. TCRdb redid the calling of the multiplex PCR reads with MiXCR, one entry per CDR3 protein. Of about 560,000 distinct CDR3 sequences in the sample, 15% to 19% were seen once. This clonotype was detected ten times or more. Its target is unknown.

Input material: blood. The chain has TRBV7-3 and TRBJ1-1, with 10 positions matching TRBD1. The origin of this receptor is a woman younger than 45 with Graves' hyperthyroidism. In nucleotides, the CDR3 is TGTGCCAGCAGCTCCACGGGACAGGGGTTGACCACTGAAGCTTTCTTT. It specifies CASSSTGQGLTTEAFF.